The entry that follows covers one TCR beta chain sequence. No antigen is known for it. This sample is part of a study of shared clonotypes between healthy human individuals. In the study overall: Researchers assigned three CD4 naive, three CD4 memory, two CD8 naive and one CD8 memory plate to each donor.

V shed 4 bases and J 6 bases; nucleotides not matched to a gene: 15. The CDR3 runs 17 residues. The germline gives CDR1 SGHVS, CDR2 FQNEAQ. Study-wide findings and caveats: Measured sharing among donors was expected to vary with sequencing depth.

It was across several immunoSEQ plates that each subset's genomic DNA was evenly split. The table came from immunoSEQ multiplex PCR; TCRdb's copy has only in-frame clones and leaves some out. The table has about 2.3 million clones, 85% to 95% seen once. The sequence was obtained from a man aged 18 to 30 in good health. Some clones in this sample may be carry-over from other donors' samples. The sample was naive CD4+ T cells from PBMCs. Subset meaning: CD45RA+ positively selected. This rearrangement joins TRBV7-8 to TRBJ2-3; the match to TRBD2 covers 8 bases. The CDR3 DNA sequence: TGTGCCAGCAGCTCGTCTTGGGCCCGGGAGGGCCCTGATACGCAGTATTTT. This encodes CASSSSWAREGPDTQYF.